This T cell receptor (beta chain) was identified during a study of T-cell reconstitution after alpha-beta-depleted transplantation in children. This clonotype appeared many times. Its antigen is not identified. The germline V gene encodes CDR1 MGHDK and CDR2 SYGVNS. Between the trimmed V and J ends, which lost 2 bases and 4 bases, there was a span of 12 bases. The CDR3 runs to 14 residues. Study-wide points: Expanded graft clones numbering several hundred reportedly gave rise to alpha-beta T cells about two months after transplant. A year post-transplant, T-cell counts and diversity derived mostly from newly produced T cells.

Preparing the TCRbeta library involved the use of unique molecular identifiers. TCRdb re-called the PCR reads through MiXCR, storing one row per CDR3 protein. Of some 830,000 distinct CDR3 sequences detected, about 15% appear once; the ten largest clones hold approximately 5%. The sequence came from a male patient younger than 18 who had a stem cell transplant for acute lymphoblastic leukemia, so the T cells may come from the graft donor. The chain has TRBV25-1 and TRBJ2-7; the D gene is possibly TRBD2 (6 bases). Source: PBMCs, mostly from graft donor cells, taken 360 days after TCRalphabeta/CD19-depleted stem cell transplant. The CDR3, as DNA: TGTGCCAGCAGTGAACGGGCTAGCGCTTACGAGCAGTACTTC. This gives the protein CASSERASAYEQYF.